This T cell receptor beta chain was captured in a study of T cell repertoires in cytomegalovirus infection. On the study more broadly: CMV infection together with matching HLA type was indicated by public TCR beta signatures.

Worth noting for this clonotype: Its antigen is still unknown. A much larger clone sits a single nucleotide away, making a read error possible.

Overall study results and limits: HLA-C-restricted CMV-specific TCR beta clonotypes were dominant in the ex vivo response. Cumulative frequency (of public TCR beta family members) identified carriers of CMV plus the relevant HLA.

Using its own MiXCR run on the reads, TCRdb lists one record per CDR3 protein. The top ten clones hold about 39% of a sample with around 100,000 distinct CDR3 sequences, about 25% of them seen once. This receptor was taken from a human donor in good health (CMV status not recorded). Some clones in this sample may be carry-over from other donors' samples. The sequenced sample consisted of CD8+ T cells from PBMCs.

This chain's CDR3 is CTSSLESSGSNINEQFF. In DNA form, the CDR3 reads TGTACCAGCAGCTTGGAATCTAGCGGGAGTAACATCAATGAGCAGTTCTTC. This chain uses TRBV5-3 with TRBJ2-1, with 10 nucleotides matching TRBD2. TRBV5-3 is an ORF for which the function is uncertain. This CDR3 is built from 17 residues.